The 31 T cell receptor beta chains reported below all come from one sample, sequenced in a study of Ad26.COV2.S vaccination and SARS-CoV-2 variants. The treatment denotes: some 20 received Ad26.COV2.S at low or high dose, single or two shots; about 5 received placebo; per-sample allocation not given. Sampling was performed 63 days after the first vaccine or placebo injection. Assay used: immunoSEQ multiplex PCR; TCRdb lists only in-frame clones, some missing. Of 380,000 or so clones in the sample, roughly 90% were seen once. The material sequenced was peripheral blood, taken in a trial of Ad26.COV2.S vaccine versus placebo. Receptor source: a person aged 18-65 years who received the Ad26.COV2.S COVID-19 vaccine or a placebo.

The chain carries TRBV21-1 and TRBJ2-7; TRBD1 reflects the table's D call only, with no check against the DNA. TRBV21-1 is classified as a pseudogene. This CDR3 is 14 amino acids long. CDR3 in amino acids: CASSKANTSYEQYF. The CDR3 DNA follows: TGTGCCAGCAGCAAAGCAAACACCTCCTACGAGCAGTACTTC.

This clone was seen just once. The rearrangement joins TRBV28 to TRBJ1-2, with a possible D match to TRBD1 (6 bases). In germline, CDR1 is MDHEN, CDR2 SYDVKM. V shed 6 bases and J shed 2 bases, with 13 bases lying between them. The CDR3 length is 14 residues. The CDR3 DNA follows: TGTGCCAGCAGCCTCGGGGGGGCCAACTATGGCTACACCTTC. This gives the protein CASSLGGANYGYTF.

The chain is built from TRBV18 and TRBJ1-1; D call uncertain. The CDR3 length is 14 residues. V was clipped by 5 bases and J by 1 base, with 11 bases between them. Looked up from germline, CDR1 is KGHSH and CDR2 is LQKENI. Here the CDR3 reads CASSGLNQNTEAFF. In DNA form, the CDR3 reads TGTGCCAGCTCAGGCCTGAACCAGAACACTGAAGCTTTCTTT.

This clone was detected ten times or more. The rearrangement links TRBV4-2 to TRBJ2-1; 10 bases agree with TRBD2. The CDR3 totals 17 residues. The germline gives CDR1 LGHNA, CDR2 YNFKEQ. The junction had 16 bases not matched to a gene; V was cut back by 4 bases and J by 10 bases. CDR3 nucleotides: TGTGCCAGCAGCCGAGAACTACTAGCGGGATATCTCGACGAGCAGTTCTTC. Encoded protein: CASSRELLAGYLDEQFF.

The J gene is TRBJ2-7, the V gene TRBV5-1; 10 nucleotides match TRBD1. The CDR3 sequence is 16 residues long. Germline V gives CDR1 SGHRS, CDR2 YFSETQ. After removal of 0 bases from V and 4 bases from J, the junction contained 7 bases not matched to a gene. The CDR3 reads CASSLAAGQGQYEQYF. CDR3 nucleotide sequence: TGCGCCAGCAGCTTGGCTGCGGGACAGGGGCAGTACGAGCAGTACTTC.

This clone was recorded only once. J is TRBJ2-3 and V is TRBV7-2; no clear D gene. Trimming cost V 4 bases and J 7 bases, with 21 bases left between them. This CDR3 region has 16 residues. From germline, CDR1 is SGHTA and CDR2 FQGNSA. CDR3 DNA: TGTGCCAGCAGCTCAATCACCGGGCCTCGTCGCAATACGCAGTATTTT. This sequence encodes CASSSITGPRRNTQYF.

J is TRBJ2-7 and V is TRBV15, with 8 bases identical to TRBD1. This CDR3 is built from 20 residues. The V gene's germline CDR1 is LNHNV and CDR2 YYDKDF (reference sequence). With V trimmed by 1 base and J by 2 bases, 19 bases remained unmatched. CDR3 sequence: CATSRGYRGIDRGRAYEQYF. The CDR3 region has the DNA TGTGCCACCAGCAGAGGATACCGCGGAATTGACAGGGGCCGAGCCTACGAGCAGTACTTC.

This rearrangement joins TRBV4-2 to TRBJ1-4; D is unclear. This CDR3 is built from 15 residues. V lost 2 bases and J 8 bases, leaving 15 bases between the germline ends. The germline V gene has CDR1 LGHNA and CDR2 YNFKEQ. DNA of the CDR3: TGTGCCAGCAGCCAACAGGCCGTGAGGGAGGAAAAACTGTTTTTT. Amino acids: CASSQQAVREEKLFF.

The CDR3 region has the DNA TGTGCCAGCAGCTCCACGCTCCTGCTAGGGGAGGATGAAAAACTGTTTTTT. The encoded protein is CASSSTLLLGEDEKLFF. The chain carries TRBV7-9 and TRBJ1-4; a possible D gene is TRBD1 (5 bases). The germline V gene encodes CDR1 SEHNR and CDR2 FQNEAQ (reference sequence). V was shortened by 4 bases and J by 6 bases, with 21 bases between the two germline ends. This CDR3 is built from 17 residues.

The J gene is TRBJ2-1, the V gene TRBV7-9; no clear D gene. V was shortened by 7 bases and J by 0 bases, with 28 bases between the two germline ends. This CDR3 has 20 residues. Per the germline V gene, CDR1 is SEHNR and CDR2 is FQNEAQ (reference sequence). CDR3: CASTPRYPTRSESSYNEQFF. In DNA form, the CDR3 reads TGTGCCAGCACCCCCCGGTATCCTACAAGGTCCGAGAGCTCCTACAATGAGCAGTTCTTC.

The chain recombines TRBV19 with TRBJ1-1; 8 bases align to TRBD1. The CDR3 extends over 15 amino acids. Trimming took 6 bases from V and 3 from J; bases not matched to a gene: 9. The V gene's germline CDR1 is LNHDA and CDR2 SQIVND (reference sequence). The CDR3 nucleotides read TGTGCCAGTAGACTAATGGGCAGGGGGCACACTGAAGCTTTCTTT. Translation gives CASRLMGRGHTEAFF.

The chain recombines TRBV12-2 with TRBJ1-4; the table's D call TRBD1 went unverified against the DNA. TRBV12-2 is reported as a pseudogene. The CDR3 has 15 amino acids. The CDR3 loop is CASRLGSRVGEKLFF. For the CDR3, the DNA is TGTGCAAGTCGCTTAGGGAGCAGGGTTGGTGAAAAACTGTTTTTT.

V and J are TRBV9 and TRBJ1-3; D gene ambiguous. Trimming left V 0 bases short and J 2 bases short, with 9 bases between. Germline lookup yields CDR1 SGDLS and CDR2 YYNGEE. The CDR3 totals 15 residues. Here the CDR3 reads CASSVGEGTGNTIYF. In DNA, the CDR3 is TGTGCCAGCAGCGTAGGTGAGGGTACTGGAAACACCATATATTTT.

This chain connects TRBV4-1 to TRBJ2-7; the D gene is possibly TRBD1 (5 bases). The V end was cut by 0 bases, the J end by 7 bases, with 13 bases between. This CDR3 region has 14 residues. The germline V gene encodes CDR1 MGHRA and CDR2 YSYEKL. The CDR3 DNA is TGCGCCAGCAGCCAAGATCGGATCCCAGGGGAGCAGTACTTC. Residues: CASSQDRIPGEQYF.

The chain couples TRBV18 to TRBJ2-3; 7 bases are shared with TRBD1. CDR1 and CDR2 (germline): KGHSH, LQKENI. The J segment lost 2 bases and the V segment lost 3 bases, leaving 5 bases of the junction unmatched. The CDR3 spans 15 residues. CDR3 in DNA: TGTGCCAGCTCACCCGGGACAGCCAACACAGATACGCAGTATTTT. It translates to CASSPGTANTDTQYF.

As to this clone: The sample contains more than one DNA sequence encoding this CDR3. The chain joins TRBV28 to TRBJ1-2; tentatively, D is TRBD1 (6 bases). CDR3 length: 13 residues. The V gene lost 6 bases and the J gene lost 2 bases, with 10 bases spanning the gap. The germline V gene has CDR1 MDHEN and CDR2 SYDVKM. For the CDR3, the DNA is TGTGCCAGCAGCCTTACAGGGAACTATGGCTACACCTTC. Protein: CASSLTGNYGYTF.

V and J are TRBV28 and TRBJ2-7, with D tentatively TRBD1 (6 bases). The CDR3 length is 14 residues. Trimming removed 2 bases from V and 0 bases from J, with 8 bases in between. CDR1 and CDR2 (germline): MDHEN, SYDVKM. The CDR3 region is CASSLNRASYEQYF. DNA for the CDR3: TGTGCCAGCAGTTTAAACAGGGCCTCCTACGAGCAGTACTTC. Together with reference TRBV28 and TRBJ2-7, the CDR3 gives the full variable domain: DVKVTQSSRYLVKRTGEKVFLECVQDMDHENMFWYRQDPGLGLRLIYFSYDVKMKEKGDIPEGYSVSREKKERFSLILESASTNQTSMYLCASSLNRASYEQYFGPGTRLTVT.

The V call is TRBV28, the J call TRBJ1-2; TRBD1 matches at 12 bases. This CDR3 comprises 17 residues. The V and J ends lost 3 bases and 6 bases, in that order; junction bases with no gene match: 11. Germline loops: CDR1 MDHEN, CDR2 SYDVKM. CDR3 amino acids: CASSLAGTGGSSDGYTF. The CDR3 DNA reads TGTGCCAGCAGTTTGGCCGGGACAGGGGGCTCCAGTGATGGCTACACCTTC.

The rearrangement uses TRBV14 and TRBJ1-2; D not resolved. V lost 0 bases and J lost 8, with 7 bases in between. CDR3 length: 12 residues. The germline V gene has CDR1 SGHDN and CDR2 FVKESK. The CDR3 sequence is CASSQDYHGYTF. In nucleotides, the CDR3 is TGTGCCAGCAGCCAAGATTACCACGGCTACACCTTC.

This chain uses TRBV28 with TRBJ2-7, with D unclear. Germline assignment: CDR1 MDHEN and CDR2 SYDVKM. This CDR3 contains 13 residues. V lost 5 bases and J 2 bases, leaving 10 bases between the germline ends. The CDR3 here is CASSQTATYEQYF. In nucleotides, the CDR3 is TGTGCCAGCAGTCAGACCGCAACCTACGAGCAGTACTTC.

The J gene is TRBJ2-7, the V gene TRBV5-1, with D possibly called TRBD1 or TRBD2 (5 bases each). The CDR3 is 17 residues long. Germline V lookup: CDR1 SGHRS, CDR2 YFSETQ. Trimming removed 4 bases from V and 4 bases from J, with 24 bases in between. In DNA form, the CDR3 reads TGCGCCAGCAGCCCGACTCTCCCCGGGACGGGAAAATACGAGCAGTACTTC. This gives the protein CASSPTLPGTGKYEQYF. The whole variable domain, filled in from reference TRBV5-1 and TRBJ2-7, reads KAGVTQTPRYLIKTRGQQVTLSCSPISGHRSVSWYQQTPGQGLQFLFEYFSETQRNKGNFPGRFSGRQFSNSRSEMNVSTLELGDSALYLCASSPTLPGTGKYEQYFGPGTRLTVT.

This clone was counted a single time. The chain uses TRBV5-8 and TRBJ1-5; no reliable D call. Trimming cost V 1 base and J 7 bases, with 6 bases left between them. The germline V gene encodes CDR1 SGHTS and CDR2 YDEGEE. CDR3 length: 12 amino acids. The CDR3 loop is CASSLMGQPQHF. CDR3 DNA: TGTGCCAGCAGCTTGATGGGGCAGCCCCAGCATTTT.

The J gene is TRBJ2-6, the V gene TRBV19, with D possibly being TRBD1 (5 bases). CDR1 is LNHDA, CDR2 SQIVND, per germline (reference sequence). Trimming shortened V by 3 bases and J by 2 bases, and 8 bases separated the two germline ends. The CDR3 runs to 15 residues. The CDR3 loop is CASSIPGTGANVLTF. The CDR3 nucleotides are TGTGCCAGTAGTATCCCAGGGACTGGGGCCAACGTCCTGACTTTC.

The chain carries TRBV24-1 and TRBJ2-2, with D tentatively TRBD2 (5 bases). From germline, CDR1 is KGHDR and CDR2 SFDVKD. The CDR3 consists of 14 residues. The germline V and J ends were trimmed by 9 bases and 2 bases, with 12 bases remaining between them. The CDR3, as DNA: TGTGCCACCCGGAGGTCGGAAAACACCGGGGAGCTGTTTTTT. Encoded protein: CATRRSENTGELFF.

This chain joins TRBV3-1 (or the pseudogene TRBV3-2) and TRBJ1-4; D gene uncertain. In germline, CDR1 is LGHDT, CDR2 YNNKEL (reference sequence). The V end was cut by 2 bases, the J end by 13 bases, with 17 bases between. The CDR3 length is 14 residues. CDR3 DNA: TGTGCCAGCAGCCAAAGTCTGAGATCGGGGATACTGTTTTTT. Translating it yields CASSQSLRSGILFF.

The J gene is TRBJ1-5, the V gene TRBV12-5; D perhaps matches TRBD1 (6 bases). The CDR3 sequence is 14 residues long. V was cut by 7 bases and J by 3 bases, with 13 bases left in between. Germline V lookup: CDR1 LGHNT, CDR2 FRNRAP. CDR3 residues: CASALGQTNQPQHF. The CDR3 DNA is TGTGCTAGTGCCCTAGGACAGACCAATCAGCCCCAGCATTTT.

The chain recombines TRBV28 with TRBJ2-7; TRBD2 might be the D (6 bases). This CDR3 has 18 amino acids. Germline V lookup: CDR1 MDHEN, CDR2 SYDVKM. Trimming shortened V by 4 bases and J by 4 bases, and 26 bases separated the two germline ends. CDR3 residues: CASSSSRESTQDGYEQYF. The CDR3, as DNA: TGTGCCAGCAGTTCGTCCCGGGAGTCCACCCAAGATGGGTACGAGCAGTACTTC.

The genes are TRBV7-9 and TRBJ2-7, with D possibly being TRBD1 or TRBD2 (7 bases each). CDR1 SEHNR and CDR2 FQNEAQ come from the germline V gene (reference sequence). The CDR3 consists of 16 residues. The ends were cut back, 3 bases at V and 2 bases at J, with 17 bases in the middle. This CDR3 reads CASSFYPGGGTYEQYF. Here the CDR3 DNA reads TGTGCCAGCAGCTTTTACCCAGGGGGGGGAACCTACGAGCAGTACTTC.

A few counts support this clone. The chain recombines TRBV7-9 with TRBJ1-6, with TRBD1 matching over 7 bases. This CDR3 contains 15 residues. CDR1 is SEHNR, CDR2 FQNEAQ, per germline (reference sequence). Trimming at V came to 4 bases and at J to 7 bases, leaving 7 bases not matched to a gene. The CDR3 DNA reads as TGTGCCAGCAGCTATTCGACAGGGTGGAATTCACCCCTCCACTTT. Its translation is CASSYSTGWNSPLHF. The full variable domain, in which reference TRBV7-9 and TRBJ1-6 provide the parts outside the CDR3, is DTGVSQNPRHKITKRGQNVTFRCDPISEHNRLYWYRQTLGQGPEFLTYFQNEAQLEKSRLLSDRFSAERPKGSFSTLEIQRTEQGDSAMYLCASSYSTGWNSPLHFGNGTRLTVT.

Note on this clone: This same CDR3 is encoded by further DNA sequences in the sample. This chain uses TRBV30 with TRBJ1-1; D is unclear. This CDR3 has 13 residues. Trimming took off 0 bases at V and 5 bases at J, with 10 bases between the two ends. CDR1 is GTSNPN, CDR2 SVGIG, per germline (reference sequence). The CDR3 spells CAWSVRGGTEAFF. In nucleotides, the CDR3 is TGTGCCTGGAGTGTACGGGGAGGGACTGAAGCTTTCTTT.

This chain uses TRBV19 with TRBJ1-5; tentative D call: TRBD1 (5 bases). Trimming shortened V by 9 bases and J by 6 bases, and 18 bases separated the two germline ends. CDR1 and CDR2 from the germline V gene are LNHDA and SQIVND (reference sequence). The CDR3 totals 14 residues. The CDR3 DNA follows: TGTGCCAGCCACGGGGGGACTTACTCTCAGCCCCAGCATTTT. As protein: CASHGGTYSQPQHF.